These 30 T cell receptor beta chains share one sample of origin, sequenced in a study of T-cell reconstitution after alpha-beta-depleted transplantation in children (TCRdb year 2016). Receptor amplification or capture employed PCR. Instrument on record: Illumina HiSeq 2500. TCR libraries were prepared with molecular barcoding, using unique molecular identifiers to normalize TCRbeta repertoire quantification. TCRdb reprocessed the public reads (quality trimming at Q25 with fastp, clone calling with MiXCR) and kept in-frame beta chains. Every distinct CDR3 protein forms one entry, paired with its most common genes and DNA. The sample contains a few hundred thousand distinct CDR3 sequences, 9.5% to 15% of them found a single time. About 5% of the sample goes to the ten largest clones. The sample in question was PBMCs from the stem cell graft donor, obtained from the stem cell graft. Source of these receptors: a human donor who donated a stem cell graft to a child with combined immunodeficiency.

This clonotype was detected a few times. CDR3 residues: CASSPPGQRYNEQFF. CDR3 bases: TGTGCCAGCAGCCCCCCGGGACAGCGTTACAATGAGCAGTTCTTC. The chain uses TRBV7-3 and TRBJ2-1; 7 nucleotides align to TRBD1. The junction had 8 bases not matched to a gene; V was cut back by 5 bases and J by 4 bases. CDR1 SGHTA and CDR2 FQGTGA come from the germline V gene. The CDR3 is made up of 15 amino acids.

This clonotype was observed a few times. CDR3 sequence reads: CAISESNGENTEAFF. Here the CDR3 DNA reads TGTGCCATCAGTGAGTCTAACGGGGAGAACACTGAAGCTTTCTTT. The chain employs TRBV10-3 and TRBJ1-1, with D uncertain. CDR1 and CDR2 from the germline V gene are ENHRY and SYGVKD. Deletions cut 0 bases from V and 1 base from J, with 9 bases between. The CDR3 contains 15 residues.

The chain joins TRBV7-6 to TRBJ2-3; the match to TRBD2 covers 12 bases. Germline CDR1 reads SGHVS; CDR2 reads FNYEAQ. The V segment lost 4 bases and the J segment 6 bases; nucleotides outside the gene matches: 8. The CDR3 is 16 residues long. The CDR3 sequence: CASSSETSGGGDTQYF. The CDR3 region has the DNA TGTGCCAGCAGCTCCGAGACTAGCGGGGGAGGTGATACGCAGTATTTT.

In this sample, this clonotype turned up a few times. The CDR3 reads CASSLRSGRGTDTQYF. CDR3 bases: TGTGCCAGCAGCTTACGGAGCGGGAGGGGCACAGATACGCAGTATTTT. The chain uses TRBV7-2 and TRBJ2-3; 10 bases are shared with TRBD2. The CDR3 sequence is 16 residues long. V was clipped by 2 bases and J by 1 base; unmatched bases: 3. Germline CDR1 reads SGHTA; CDR2 reads FQGNSA.

This clonotype came up many times. The chain carries TRBV5-1 and TRBJ2-7; possible D gene TRBD2, 6 bases. Trimming took off 0 bases at V and 2 bases at J, with 9 bases between the two ends. There are 14 residues in the CDR3. Germline CDR1 is SGHRS and CDR2 is YFSETQ. The CDR3 loop reads CASSLGLVTYEQYF. The CDR3 DNA follows: TGCGCCAGCAGCTTGGGACTAGTCACCTACGAGCAGTACTTC.

This CDR3 is CASTPGAYEQYF. CDR3 bases: TGTGCCAGCACGCCAGGCGCCTACGAGCAGTACTTC. The chain carries TRBV28 and TRBJ2-7; no clear D. From germline, CDR1 is MDHEN and CDR2 SYDVKM. V lost 7 bases and J 2 bases, leaving 9 bases between the germline ends. There are 12 residues in the CDR3.

This clonotype came up many times. The gene calls are TRBV10-3 and TRBJ2-2, with D hard to call. Trimming took off 0 bases at V and 2 bases at J, with 4 bases between the two ends. Germline V gives CDR1 ENHRY, CDR2 SYGVKD. The CDR3 consists of 14 residues. In nucleotides, the CDR3 is TGTGCCATCAGTGAGTCGGCTAACACCGGGGAGCTGTTTTTT. Encoded protein: CAISESANTGELFF.

This clonotype came up many times. The chain carries TRBV11-2 and TRBJ1-1, with D unclear. This CDR3 comprises 14 residues. V lost 2 bases and J 1 base, leaving 8 bases between the germline ends. CDR1 is SGHAT and CDR2 is FQNNGV in the germline V gene. The CDR3 DNA follows: TGTGCCAGCAGCTTAATCTACGGGAACACTGAAGCTTTCTTT. As protein: CASSLIYGNTEAFF.

This clonotype has at least ten counts. V gene TRBV12-3 or TRBV12-4 combines with J gene TRBJ2-4; D tentatively fits TRBD1 or TRBD2 (5 bases each). V was pared by 3 bases and J by 7 bases, with 10 bases between. The CDR3 contains 13 residues. The CDR3 DNA follows: TGTGCCAGCAGTTTGGGGGATCGGAACATTCAGTACTTC. The encoded protein is CASSLGDRNIQYF.

This clonotype has just a few counts. The chain recombines TRBV12-3 or TRBV12-4 with TRBJ1-1; the D is unclear. CDR3 size: 13 residues. V was shortened by 6 bases and J by 1 base, with 9 bases between the two germline ends. The CDR3 DNA reads as TGTGCCAGCAGGCCGTTTACGAACACTGAAGCTTTCTTT. Protein product: CASRPFTNTEAFF.

This rearrangement joins TRBV5-4 to TRBJ2-3; no definite D call. Germline loops: CDR1 SGHNT, CDR2 YYREEE (reference sequence). Trimming took 2 bases from V and 0 from J, leaving 10 bases between them. The CDR3 sequence is 15 residues long. CDR3 coding DNA: TGTGCCAGCAGCTTATCTCTATTTAGCACAGATACGCAGTATTTT. Protein product: CASSLSLFSTDTQYF. Looking up the rest from reference TRBV5-4 and TRBJ2-3 gives the full variable domain: ETGVTQSPTHLIKTRGQQVTLRCSSQSGHNTVSWYQQALGQGPQFIFQYYREEENGRGNFPPRFSGLQFPNYSSELNVNALELDDSALYLCASSLSLFSTDTQYFGPGTRLTVL.

This chain links TRBV5-1 with TRBJ2-1; 7 nucleotides match TRBD2. Trimming removed 6 bases from V and 5 bases from J; junction bases left unmatched: 11. This CDR3 has 15 residues. Germline V gene sequence: CDR1 SGHRS, CDR2 YFSETQ. CDR3 region: CASTTGGGLDNEQFF. DNA for the CDR3: TGCGCCAGCACTACGGGAGGAGGGTTGGACAATGAGCAGTTCTTC.

The J gene is TRBJ1-2, the V gene TRBV12-3 or TRBV12-4; 7 positions match TRBD1. V lost 4 bases, J lost 1 base, and 3 bases stayed unmatched. The CDR3 sequence is 14 residues long. In nucleotides, the CDR3 is TGTGCCAGCAGTTCGTGGGACAGTAACTATGGCTACACCTTC. It encodes CASSSWDSNYGYTF.

The chain combines TRBV12-3 or TRBV12-4 with TRBJ2-1; D uncertain. The CDR3 sequence is 12 residues long. With 6 bases removed from V and 6 bases from J, the gap between germline ends came to 9 bases. CDR3 in amino acids: CASSGLANEQFF. The CDR3, as DNA: TGTGCCAGCAGCGGCCTCGCCAATGAGCAGTTCTTC.

The table lists this clonotype with many counts. V usage is TRBV16 and J usage is TRBJ2-1, with D tentatively TRBD1 or TRBD2 (5 bases each). The germline CDR1 and CDR2 sequences are KGHSY and FQNENV. Trimming stripped 3 bases from V and 7 bases from J, with 10 bases between. This CDR3 is 13 amino acids long. The CDR3 DNA is TGTGCCAGCAGCCATGGGACCTCGAATGAGCAGTTCTTC. This translates into CASSHGTSNEQFF.

This clonotype has ten or more counts. The J gene is TRBJ2-7, the V gene TRBV3-1; 9 bases match TRBD2. There are 15 residues in the CDR3. Germline assignment: CDR1 LGHDT and CDR2 YNNKEL (reference sequence). V trimming: 0 bases; J trimming: 2 bases; junction bases outside the gene matches: 2. The CDR3 sequence: CASSQDIAGAYEQYF. The CDR3 DNA follows: TGTGCCAGCAGCCAAGACATAGCGGGAGCCTACGAGCAGTACTTC.

There are a few counts of this clonotype. The chain uses TRBV18 and TRBJ2-7; 10 bases align to TRBD1. The CDR3 length is 17 residues. The V segment lost 0 bases and the J segment 3 bases; nucleotides outside the gene matches: 8. The germline V gene has CDR1 KGHSH and CDR2 LQKENI. CDR3 amino acids: CASSPPQGQGPIYEQYF. The CDR3 bases are TGTGCCAGCTCACCACCTCAGGGACAGGGGCCGATCTACGAGCAGTACTTC.

This clonotype was seen a handful of times. J is TRBJ1-1 and V is TRBV12-3 or TRBV12-4, with D unclear. V was pared by 1 base and J by 8 bases, with 11 bases between. The CDR3 sequence is 13 residues long. The CDR3 protein is CASSLGSGAEAFF. CDR3 sequence (DNA): TGTGCCAGCAGTTTAGGTTCAGGTGCCGAAGCTTTCTTT.

The chain links TRBV5-6 to TRBJ2-7; tentative D call: TRBD2 (6 bases). Trimming removed 0 bases from V and 2 bases from J, with 12 bases in between. CDR1 is SGHDT and CDR2 is YYEEEE in the germline V gene. This CDR3 has 15 amino acids. Here the CDR3 reads CASSLADYQAYEQYF. In DNA form, the CDR3 reads TGTGCCAGCAGCTTGGCGGACTACCAGGCCTACGAGCAGTACTTC.

This chain links TRBV11-3 with TRBJ2-2, with 7 bases lining up with TRBD2. The CDR3 contains 15 residues. After removal of 5 bases from V and 8 bases from J, the junction contained 11 bases not matched to a gene. Germline V gene data show CDR1 as SGHNT and CDR2 as YENEEA. CDR3 residues: CASSIASSGPGELFF. The CDR3, as DNA: TGTGCCAGCAGCATCGCCTCTAGCGGTCCTGGGGAGCTGTTTTTT.

This rearrangement joins TRBV6-5 to TRBJ1-2; the match to TRBD1 covers 7 bases. The CDR3 runs 14 residues. The germline V gene has CDR1 MNHEY and CDR2 SVGAGI. The V gene end was trimmed by 0 bases and the J gene end by 6 bases; junction bases not matched to a gene: 4. CDR3 bases: TGTGCCAGCAGTTACTCCACGACAGGGCATGGCTACACCTTC. Its protein is CASSYSTTGHGYTF.

The chain combines TRBV7-2 with TRBJ1-3; D is undetermined. Germline CDR1 SGHTA, CDR2 FQGNSA. The CDR3 contains 15 residues. Trimming removed 2 bases at V and 4 bases at J, with 12 bases between. DNA for the CDR3: TGTGCCAGCAGCTTACCGGGCAGGTGGGGAAACACCATATATTTT. Protein product: CASSLPGRWGNTIYF.

The chain is built from TRBV12-3 or TRBV12-4 and TRBJ1-2; the match to TRBD1 covers 12 bases. The CDR3 consists of 18 residues. V gave up 5 bases and J gave up 2 bases; unmatched junction bases: 12. CDR3 bases: TGTGCCAGCAGTAGCCACCCGGGACAGGGGGCGCGGAACTATGGCTACACCTTC. Its protein is CASSSHPGQGARNYGYTF.

The CDR3 reads CASSIDRDRGSYEQYF. In DNA form, the CDR3 reads TGTGCCAGCAGCATCGACCGGGACAGGGGTTCCTACGAGCAGTACTTC. The chain employs TRBV7-2 and TRBJ2-7, with 10 bases matching TRBD1. Germline trimming cut 5 bases from V and 1 base from J; bases unmatched to any gene: 8. There are 16 residues in the CDR3. Germline V CDR1 and CDR2: SGHTA, FQGNSA.

This clonotype was observed many times. V usage is TRBV4-2 and J usage is TRBJ1-1, with D unclear. Germline V gene sequence: CDR1 LGHNA, CDR2 YNFKEQ. Trimming shortened V by 1 base and J by 0 bases, and 6 bases separated the two germline ends. The CDR3 consists of 14 residues. CDR3 nucleotides: TGTGCCAGCAGCCAAGGGTCAGTGAACACTGAAGCTTTCTTT. Protein sequence: CASSQGSVNTEAFF.

There are a few counts of this clonotype. The chain employs TRBV18 and TRBJ2-7; 8 nucleotides match TRBD1. V shed 2 bases and J 3 bases; nucleotides not matched to a gene: 6. The CDR3 contains 15 residues. CDR1 is KGHSH, CDR2 LQKENI, per germline. CDR3 region: CASSPWDRPIYEQYF. CDR3 DNA: TGTGCCAGCTCACCATGGGACAGGCCGATCTACGAGCAGTACTTC.

This rearrangement joins TRBV24-1 to TRBJ2-7, with 10 bases that match TRBD2. Germline CDR1 reads KGHDR; CDR2 reads SFDVKD. Unmatched junction bases numbered 4, after V lost 9 bases and J lost 6 bases. This CDR3 region has 12 residues. The CDR3 loop is CATAGLASEQYF. The DNA of the CDR3 is TGTGCCACCGCGGGACTAGCGAGCGAGCAGTACTTC.

The chain employs TRBV12-3 or TRBV12-4 and TRBJ1-1; 8 positions match TRBD1. V lost 6 bases, J lost 4 bases, and 4 bases stayed unmatched. This CDR3 contains 13 residues. DNA of the CDR3: TGTGCCAGCAGCACAGGGGGAAGCACTGAAGCTTTCTTT. It translates to CASSTGGSTEAFF.

The rearrangement uses TRBV4-3 and TRBJ1-2; TRBD1 matches at 9 bases. This CDR3 region has 15 residues. Germline CDR1 is LGHNA and CDR2 is YSLEER. Trimming removed 4 bases from V and 4 bases from J; junction bases left unmatched: 7. CDR3 bases: TGCGCCAGCAGCCCCCCCGGGACAGGGACCTATGGCTACACCTTC. Its translation is CASSPPGTGTYGYTF.

This chain links TRBV24-1 with TRBJ2-1; D not certain. The germline V gene has CDR1 KGHDR and CDR2 SFDVKD. CDR3 length: 16 residues. The V end was cut by 3 bases, the J end by 3 bases, with 14 bases between. The CDR3 loop is CATSDAKEPIYNEQFF. CDR3 in DNA: TGTGCCACCAGTGATGCGAAGGAGCCGATCTACAATGAGCAGTTCTTC.